This T cell receptor beta chain was documented in a study of blood T cells in healthy people across ages. As for the study in general: Using template switching, researchers captured about one barcoded beta molecule for each two T cells. General study results and limits: Per million T cells, TCR beta diversity dropped roughly linearly as age increased. There was no known CMV status for donors, so expanded clonotype changes were possibly confounded. More naive CD4+ cells and higher diversity marked long-lived donors relative to aged donors.

V shed 6 bases and J shed 2 bases, with 22 bases lying between them. The CDR3 is 16 amino acids. Per germline, CDR1 DFQATT and CDR2 SNEGSKA (reference sequence). On this clonotype itself: What it recognizes is unknown.

With a J-beta primer mix and a sample-barcoded 5' primer, a second PCR ran about 7 to 12 cycles. TCRdb used MiXCR to reprocess the 5' RACE reads, holding one entry per CDR3 protein. The sample lists 550,000 to 600,000 distinct CDR3 sequences, 25% to 30% occurring once. V is TRBV20-1 and J is TRBJ1-1; D is undetermined. Sequenced sample: blood. The clonotype comes from a woman in her 70s in good health. In DNA, the CDR3 is TGCAGTGCCCAGAGGCCGGCCGTCCAGAAAAACACTGAAGCTTTCTTT. Protein: CSAQRPAVQKNTEAFF.